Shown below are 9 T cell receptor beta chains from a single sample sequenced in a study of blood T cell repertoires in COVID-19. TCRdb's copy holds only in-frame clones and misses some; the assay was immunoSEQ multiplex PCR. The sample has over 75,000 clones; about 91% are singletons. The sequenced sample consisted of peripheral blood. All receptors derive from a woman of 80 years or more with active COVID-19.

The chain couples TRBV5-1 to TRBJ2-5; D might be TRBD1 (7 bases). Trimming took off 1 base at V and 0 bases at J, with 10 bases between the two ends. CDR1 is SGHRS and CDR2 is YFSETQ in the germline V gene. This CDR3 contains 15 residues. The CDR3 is CASSLPGGNQETQYF. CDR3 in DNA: TGCGCCAGCAGCTTGCCAGGGGGGAACCAAGAGACCCAGTACTTC.

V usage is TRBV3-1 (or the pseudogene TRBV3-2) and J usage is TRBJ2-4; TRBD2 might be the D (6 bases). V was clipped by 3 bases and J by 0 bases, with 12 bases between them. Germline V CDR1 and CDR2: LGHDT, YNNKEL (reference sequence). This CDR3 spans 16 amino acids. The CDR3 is CASSHLAVLAKNIQYF. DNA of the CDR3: TGTGCCAGCAGCCATTTAGCGGTCCTAGCCAAAAACATTCAGTACTTC.

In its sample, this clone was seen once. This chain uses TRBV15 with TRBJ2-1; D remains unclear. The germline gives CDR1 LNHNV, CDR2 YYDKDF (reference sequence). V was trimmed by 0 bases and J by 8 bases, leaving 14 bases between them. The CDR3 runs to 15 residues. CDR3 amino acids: CATSRDRLDIDEQFF. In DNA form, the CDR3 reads TGTGCCACCAGCAGAGATCGTCTAGATATTGATGAGCAGTTCTTC.

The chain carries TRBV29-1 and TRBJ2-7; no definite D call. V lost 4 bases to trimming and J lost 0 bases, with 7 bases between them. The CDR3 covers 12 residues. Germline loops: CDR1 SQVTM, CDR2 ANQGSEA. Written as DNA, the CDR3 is TGCAGCGTTGGCGAGAGCTCCTACGAGCAGTACTTC. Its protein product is CSVGESSYEQYF.

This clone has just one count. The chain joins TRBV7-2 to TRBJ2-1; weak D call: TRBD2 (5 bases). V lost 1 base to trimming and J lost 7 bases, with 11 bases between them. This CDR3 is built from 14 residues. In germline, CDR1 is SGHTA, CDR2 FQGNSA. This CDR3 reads CASSLVVAWNEQFF. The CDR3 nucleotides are TGTGCCAGCAGCTTAGTAGTAGCGTGGAATGAGCAGTTCTTC.

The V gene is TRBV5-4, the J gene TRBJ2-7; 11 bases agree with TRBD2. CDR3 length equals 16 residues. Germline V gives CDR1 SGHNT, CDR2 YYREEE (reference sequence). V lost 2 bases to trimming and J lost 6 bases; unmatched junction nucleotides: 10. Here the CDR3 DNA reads TGTGCCAGCAGCTTTGGGAAACTAGCGGGAGCGTCCGAGCAGTACTTC. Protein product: CASSFGKLAGASEQYF.

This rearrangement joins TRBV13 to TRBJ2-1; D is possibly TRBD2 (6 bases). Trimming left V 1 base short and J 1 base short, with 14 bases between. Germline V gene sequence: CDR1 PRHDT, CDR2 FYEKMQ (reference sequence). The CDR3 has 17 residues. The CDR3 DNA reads TGTGCCAGCAGCTTAGCCCCGGACTACAAATCCTACAATGAGCAGTTCTTC. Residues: CASSLAPDYKSYNEQFF.

The DNA for the CDR3 is TGTGCCAGCAGCCCGTCCAGCGGGAGGGTCACCTACGAGCAGTACTTC. Residues: CASSPSSGRVTYEQYF. This sequence joins TRBV7-2 and TRBJ2-7, with 10 positions matching TRBD2. The germline CDR1 and CDR2 sequences are SGHTA and FQGNSA. V lost 5 bases, J lost 2 bases, and 9 bases stayed unmatched. The CDR3 runs to 16 residues.

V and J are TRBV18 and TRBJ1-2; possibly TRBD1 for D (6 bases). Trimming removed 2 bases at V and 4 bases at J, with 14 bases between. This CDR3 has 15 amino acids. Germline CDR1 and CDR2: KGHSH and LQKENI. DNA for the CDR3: TGTGCCAGCTCACCAGTGGGGCAGGGGCTCTATGGCTACACCTTC. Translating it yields CASSPVGQGLYGYTF.